The 18 T cell receptor beta chains below all came from one sample that was sequenced in a study of cytomegalovirus exposure and HLA in healthy donors. Use of 60 Vbeta and 13 Jbeta primers characterized the PCR. TCRdb keeps only in-frame clones here, not all; method: immunoSEQ multiplex PCR. This table holds 110,000 to 150,000 clones, 65% to 80% found once. Sequenced input: PBMCs. These receptors were taken from a male donor in good health and CMV-seronegative.

The V gene is TRBV19, the J gene TRBJ1-1; no clear D gene. The CDR3 spans 14 residues. V was clipped by 6 bases and J by 0 bases, with 11 bases between them. From germline, CDR1 is LNHDA and CDR2 SQIVND (reference sequence). Written as DNA, the CDR3 is TGTGCCAGTAGGACCAGGTTCATGAACACTGAAGCTTTCTTT. It specifies CASRTRFMNTEAFF.

V usage is TRBV18 and J usage is TRBJ1-2, with D perhaps TRBD1 (6 bases). Trimming shortened V by 3 bases and J by 7 bases, and 12 bases separated the two germline ends. This CDR3 comprises 13 residues. CDR1 KGHSH and CDR2 LQKENI come from the germline V gene. Here the CDR3 reads CASSPDRNRGYTF. DNA for the CDR3: TGTGCCAGCTCACCTGACAGGAATCGTGGCTACACCTTC.

This clone was seen a handful of times. This chain joins TRBV29-1 and TRBJ1-3; the D gene is possibly TRBD1 (6 bases). Germline V gene data show CDR1 as SQVTM and CDR2 as ANQGSEA. The V gene lost 4 bases and the J gene lost 2 bases, with 12 bases spanning the gap. This CDR3 has 14 amino acids. The CDR3 region is CSVALRQAGNTIYF. The CDR3 nucleotides are TGCAGCGTTGCCTTAAGACAGGCTGGAAACACCATATATTTT.

This rearrangement joins TRBV25-1 to TRBJ1-2; possible D gene TRBD1, 6 bases. V gave up 4 bases and J gave up 0 bases, with 9 bases separating them. CDR3 length: 14 residues. Germline V gene sequence: CDR1 MGHDK, CDR2 SYGVNS. The DNA for the CDR3 is TGTGCCAGCAGTGCCAGGACAGCTAACTATGGCTACACCTTC. Protein sequence: CASSARTANYGYTF.

This chain links TRBV9 with TRBJ2-1; 10 bases agree with TRBD1. The CDR3 is made up of 15 amino acids. V lost 3 bases and J lost 4; bases outside the gene matches: 4. The germline gives CDR1 SGDLS, CDR2 YYNGEE. The CDR3 sequence is CASSGRQGAYNEQFF. In nucleotides, the CDR3 is TGTGCCAGCAGCGGACGACAGGGGGCATACAATGAGCAGTTCTTC.

The chain employs TRBV9 and TRBJ1-1, with a tentative D call TRBD1 (5 bases). Germline lookup yields CDR1 SGDLS and CDR2 YYNGEE. This CDR3 is 15 amino acids long. V lost 0 bases and J lost 1, with 10 bases in between. CDR3: CASSVDPGKNTEAFF. For the CDR3, the DNA is TGTGCCAGCAGCGTAGATCCAGGGAAGAACACTGAAGCTTTCTTT.

The chain has TRBV4-1 and TRBJ1-1, with D possibly TRBD1 on 5 matching bases. Germline V lookup: CDR1 MGHRA, CDR2 YSYEKL. The CDR3 contains 14 residues. V was cut by 3 bases and J by 5 bases, with 13 bases left in between. The CDR3 bases are TGCGCCAGCAGCCACCCCGCGGGGGGAACTGAAGCTTTCTTT. Translating gives CASSHPAGGTEAFF.

The V call is TRBV7-9, the J call TRBJ1-1; D gene ambiguous. Germline V gives CDR1 SEHNR, CDR2 FQNEAQ (reference sequence). The CDR3 consists of 17 residues. Trimming shortened V by 5 bases and J by 0 bases, and 19 bases separated the two germline ends. CDR3 in DNA: TGTGCCAGCAGCATACTAGCGGCCGGTGACATGAACACTGAAGCTTTCTTT. Encoded protein: CASSILAAGDMNTEAFF.

The rearrangement uses TRBV10-3 and TRBJ2-5; D perhaps matches TRBD1 (6 bases). There are 14 residues in the CDR3. Germline V gene lookup returns CDR1 ENHRY and CDR2 SYGVKD. Trimming removed 0 bases from V and 4 bases from J, with 9 bases in between. The CDR3 DNA reads TGTGCCATCAGTGAGTCGGAGACAGGAGAGACCCAGTACTTC. Protein: CAISESETGETQYF.

V usage is TRBV7-8 and J usage is TRBJ2-7; TRBD2 matches 8 bases. CDR1 is SGHVS and CDR2 is FQNEAQ in the germline V gene. The CDR3 spans 12 residues. The junction had 6 bases not matched to a gene; V was cut back by 10 bases and J by 4 bases. CDR3 nucleotide sequence: TGTGCCACCACCCGGGGGGGATACGAGCAGTACTTC. Translating gives CATTRGGYEQYF. Variable domain in full (rest from reference TRBV7-8 and TRBJ2-7): GAGVSQSPRYKVAKRGQDVALRCDPISGHVSLFWYQQALGQGPEFLTYFQNEAQLDKSGLPSDRFFAERPEGSVSTLKIQRTQQEDSAVYLCATTRGGYEQYFGPGTRLTVT.

The V call is TRBV4-3, the J call TRBJ2-7, with D unresolved. Germline CDR1 reads LGHNA; CDR2 reads YSLEER. This CDR3 contains 14 residues. V gave up 5 bases and J gave up 3 bases, with 14 bases separating them. The CDR3 DNA reads as TGCGCCAGCAGCGGCGAGGTGTACGGCTACGAGCAGTACTTC. It yields the protein CASSGEVYGYEQYF.

The rearrangement links TRBV15 to TRBJ2-5; possibly TRBD2 for D (6 bases). The germline V gene has CDR1 LNHNV and CDR2 YYDKDF (reference sequence). The germline V and J ends were trimmed by 2 bases and 5 bases, with 15 bases remaining between them. The CDR3 runs 15 residues. This CDR3 reads CATSRNEGGVETQYF. The CDR3 nucleotides are TGTGCCACCAGCAGAAACGAGGGAGGCGTGGAGACCCAGTACTTC.

Points on this clone: One end of the junction fails to match germline, which may point to a read error. This rearrangement joins TRBV5-1 to TRBJ2-6; possibly TRBD1 for D (5 bases). This CDR3 comprises 17 residues. From germline, CDR1 is SGHRS and CDR2 YFSETQ. The CDR3 loop is CASSLEPTGSGANGLTF. In DNA form, the CDR3 reads TGCGCCAGCAGCTTGGAGCCAACAGGCTCTGGGGCCAACGGCCTGACTTTC.

The chain links TRBV27 to TRBJ2-1; 11 nucleotides line up with TRBD2. The germline gives CDR1 MNHEY, CDR2 SMNVEV (reference sequence). This CDR3 has 17 residues. Trimming removed 2 bases from V and 4 bases from J; junction bases left unmatched: 7. CDR3 amino acids: CASSLPVGTSGYNEQFF. The CDR3 region has the DNA TGTGCCAGCAGTTTACCCGTTGGGACTAGCGGTTACAATGAGCAGTTCTTC.

The rearrangement joins TRBV2 to TRBJ2-1; the D is unclear. V was pared by 1 base and J by 4 bases, with 8 bases between. The germline V gene has CDR1 SNHLY and CDR2 FYNNEI. This CDR3 comprises 14 residues. In DNA, the CDR3 is TGTGCCAGCAGTGAAGACCCCAGGTACAATGAGCAGTTCTTC. It codes for CASSEDPRYNEQFF. Full variable domain (outside the CDR3, taken from reference TRBV2 and TRBJ2-1): EPEVTQTPSHQVTQMGQEVILRCVPISNHLYFYWYRQILGQKVEFLVSFYNNEISEKSEIFDDQFSVERPDGSNFTLKIRSTKLEDSAMYFCASSEDPRYNEQFFGPGTRLTVL.

This chain links TRBV28 with TRBJ1-6; D gene uncertain. V was trimmed by 5 bases and J by 3 bases, leaving 8 bases between them. CDR3 length equals 14 residues. Per the germline V gene, CDR1 is MDHEN and CDR2 is SYDVKM. The CDR3 spells CASSPGSYNSPLHF. Written as DNA, the CDR3 is TGTGCCAGCAGTCCCGGGAGCTATAATTCACCCCTCCACTTT.

This clone came up a few times. The gene calls are TRBV6-5 and TRBJ2-1; weak D call: TRBD1 (6 bases). Looked up from germline, CDR1 is MNHEY and CDR2 is SVGAGI. The ends were cut back, 1 base at V and 5 bases at J, with 9 bases in the middle. This CDR3 is built from 14 residues. The CDR3 spells CASSYFTGNNEQFF. The CDR3 DNA reads as TGTGCCAGCAGTTACTTTACAGGGAACAATGAGCAGTTCTTC.

This clone was counted once. The chain uses TRBV5-4 and TRBJ2-7; 11 bases align to TRBD2. CDR1 is SGHNT, CDR2 YYREEE, per germline (reference sequence). The CDR3 runs to 16 residues. The trim removed 0 bases at V and 0 bases at J, leaving 2 bases unmatched. The CDR3 sequence: CASSLGGTSGSYEQYF. Here the CDR3 DNA reads TGTGCCAGCAGCTTGGGAGGGACTAGCGGCTCCTACGAGCAGTACTTC.